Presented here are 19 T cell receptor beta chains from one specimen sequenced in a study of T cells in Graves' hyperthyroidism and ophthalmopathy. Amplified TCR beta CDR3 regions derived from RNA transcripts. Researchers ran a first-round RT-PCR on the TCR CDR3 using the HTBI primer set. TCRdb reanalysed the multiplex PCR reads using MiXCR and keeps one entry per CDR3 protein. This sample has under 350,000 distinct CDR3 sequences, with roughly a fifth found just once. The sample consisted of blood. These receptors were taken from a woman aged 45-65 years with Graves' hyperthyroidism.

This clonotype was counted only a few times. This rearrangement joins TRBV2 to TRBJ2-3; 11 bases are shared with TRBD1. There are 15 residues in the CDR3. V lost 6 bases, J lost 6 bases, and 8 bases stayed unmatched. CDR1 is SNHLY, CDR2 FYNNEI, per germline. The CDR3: CASRIRDRGGDTQYF. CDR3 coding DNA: TGTGCCAGCAGAATACGGGACAGGGGGGGCGATACGCAGTATTTT.

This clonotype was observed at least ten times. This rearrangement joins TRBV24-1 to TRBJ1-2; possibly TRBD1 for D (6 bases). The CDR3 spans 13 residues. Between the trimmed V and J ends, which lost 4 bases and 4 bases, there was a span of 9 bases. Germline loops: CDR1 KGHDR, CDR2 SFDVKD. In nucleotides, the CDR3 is TGTGCCACCAGTGAACAGGGAGGCTATGGCTACACCTTC. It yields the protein CATSEQGGYGYTF.

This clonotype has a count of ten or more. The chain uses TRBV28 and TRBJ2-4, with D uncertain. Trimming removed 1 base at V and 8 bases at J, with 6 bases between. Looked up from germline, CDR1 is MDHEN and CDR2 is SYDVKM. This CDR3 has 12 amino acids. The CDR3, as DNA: TGTGCCAGCAGTTTATCGGGCCACATTCAGTACTTC. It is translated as CASSLSGHIQYF.

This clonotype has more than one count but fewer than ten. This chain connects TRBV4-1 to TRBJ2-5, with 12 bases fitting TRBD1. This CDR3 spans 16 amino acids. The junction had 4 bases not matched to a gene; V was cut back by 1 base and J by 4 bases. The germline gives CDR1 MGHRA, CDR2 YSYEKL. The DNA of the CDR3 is TGCGCCAGCAGCCAAGGGGACAGGGGGCGGTTAGAGACCCAGTACTTC. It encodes CASSQGDRGRLETQYF.

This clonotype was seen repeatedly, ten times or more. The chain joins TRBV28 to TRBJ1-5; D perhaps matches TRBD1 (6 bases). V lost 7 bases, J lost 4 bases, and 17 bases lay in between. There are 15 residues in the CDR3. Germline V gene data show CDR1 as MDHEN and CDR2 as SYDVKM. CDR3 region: CASTRSGEQNQPQHF. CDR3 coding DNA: TGTGCCAGCACCAGATCAGGGGAACAGAATCAGCCCCAGCATTTT.

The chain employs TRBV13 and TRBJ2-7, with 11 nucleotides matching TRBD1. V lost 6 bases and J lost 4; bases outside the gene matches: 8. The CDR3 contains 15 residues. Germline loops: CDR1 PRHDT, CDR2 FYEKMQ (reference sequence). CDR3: CASSPRTGGLYEQYF. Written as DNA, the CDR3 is TGTGCCAGCAGTCCTCGGACAGGGGGCTTATACGAGCAGTACTTC.

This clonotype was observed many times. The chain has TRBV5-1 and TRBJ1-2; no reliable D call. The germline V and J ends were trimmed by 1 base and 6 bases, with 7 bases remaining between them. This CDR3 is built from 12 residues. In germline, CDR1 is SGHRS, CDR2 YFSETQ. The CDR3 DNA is TGCGCCAGCAGCTTGACGGCTCATGGCTACACCTTC. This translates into CASSLTAHGYTF.

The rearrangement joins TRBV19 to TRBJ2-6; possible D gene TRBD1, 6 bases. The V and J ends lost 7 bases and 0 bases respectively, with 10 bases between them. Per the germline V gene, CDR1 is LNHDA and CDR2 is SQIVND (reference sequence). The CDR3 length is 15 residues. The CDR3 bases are TGTGCCAGTATTCTACAGGGCTCTGGGGCCAACGTCCTGACTTTC. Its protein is CASILQGSGANVLTF.

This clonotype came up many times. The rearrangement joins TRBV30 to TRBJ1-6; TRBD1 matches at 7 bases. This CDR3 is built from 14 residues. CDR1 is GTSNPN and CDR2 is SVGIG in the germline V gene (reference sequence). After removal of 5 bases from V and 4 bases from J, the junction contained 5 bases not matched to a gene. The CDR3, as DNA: TGTGCCTGGTGGACAGGCCTATATAATTCACCCCTCCACTTT. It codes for CAWWTGLYNSPLHF.

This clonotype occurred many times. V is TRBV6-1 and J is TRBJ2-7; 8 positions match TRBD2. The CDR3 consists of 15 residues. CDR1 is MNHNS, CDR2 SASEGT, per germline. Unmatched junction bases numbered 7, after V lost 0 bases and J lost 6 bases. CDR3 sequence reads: CASSEAQRRGGEQYF. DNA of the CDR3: TGTGCCAGCAGTGAAGCGCAGAGACGGGGGGGCGAGCAGTACTTC.

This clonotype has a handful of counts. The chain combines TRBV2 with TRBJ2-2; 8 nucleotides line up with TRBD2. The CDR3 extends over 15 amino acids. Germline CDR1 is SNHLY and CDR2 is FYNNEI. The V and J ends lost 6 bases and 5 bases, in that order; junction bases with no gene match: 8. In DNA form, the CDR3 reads TGTGCCAGCAGGATGGTAGCGGGAAGTACCGGGGAGCTGTTTTTT. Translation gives CASRMVAGSTGELFF.

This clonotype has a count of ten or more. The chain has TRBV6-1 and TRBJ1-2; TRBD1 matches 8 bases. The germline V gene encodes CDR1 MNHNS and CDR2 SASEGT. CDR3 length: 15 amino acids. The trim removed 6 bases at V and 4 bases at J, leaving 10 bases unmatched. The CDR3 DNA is TGTGCCAGCAGAAACCAGGGGGCGCTGGGCTATGGCTACACCTTC. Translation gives CASRNQGALGYGYTF.

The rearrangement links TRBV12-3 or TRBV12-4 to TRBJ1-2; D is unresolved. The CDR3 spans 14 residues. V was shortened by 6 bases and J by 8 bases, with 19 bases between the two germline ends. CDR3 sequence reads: CASRPEAQLKGYTF. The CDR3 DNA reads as TGTGCCAGCAGGCCCGAAGCACAGCTTAAAGGCTACACCTTC.

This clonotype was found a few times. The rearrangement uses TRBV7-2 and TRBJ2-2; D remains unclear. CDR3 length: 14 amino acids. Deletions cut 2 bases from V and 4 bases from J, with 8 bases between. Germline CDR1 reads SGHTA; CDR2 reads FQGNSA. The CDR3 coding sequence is TGTGCCAGCAGCTTATGGCAGAGCACCGGGGAGCTGTTTTTT. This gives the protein CASSLWQSTGELFF.

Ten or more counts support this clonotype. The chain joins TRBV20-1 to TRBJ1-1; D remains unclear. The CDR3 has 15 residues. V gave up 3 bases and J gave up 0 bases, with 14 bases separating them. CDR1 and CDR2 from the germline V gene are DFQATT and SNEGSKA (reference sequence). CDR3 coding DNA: TGCAGTGCTAGCTCTAGGGAGGGTATGAACACTGAAGCTTTCTTT. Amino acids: CSASSREGMNTEAFF.

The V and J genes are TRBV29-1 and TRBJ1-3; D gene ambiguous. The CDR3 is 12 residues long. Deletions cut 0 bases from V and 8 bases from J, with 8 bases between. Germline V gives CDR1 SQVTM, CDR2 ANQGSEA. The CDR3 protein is CSVEEDADTIYF. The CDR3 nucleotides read TGCAGCGTTGAAGAGGACGCGGACACCATATATTTT.

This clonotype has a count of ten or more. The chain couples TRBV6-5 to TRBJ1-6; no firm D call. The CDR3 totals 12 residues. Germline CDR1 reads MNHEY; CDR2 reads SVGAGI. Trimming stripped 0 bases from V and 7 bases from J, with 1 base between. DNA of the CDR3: TGTGCCAGCAGTTACTCCAATTCACCCCTCCACTTT. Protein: CASSYSNSPLHF.

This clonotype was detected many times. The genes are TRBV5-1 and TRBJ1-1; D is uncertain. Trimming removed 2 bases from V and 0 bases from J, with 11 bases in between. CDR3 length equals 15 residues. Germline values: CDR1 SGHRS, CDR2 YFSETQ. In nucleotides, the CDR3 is TGCGCCAGCAGCTTAAGAGAAATGGTGAACACTGAAGCTTTCTTT. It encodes CASSLREMVNTEAFF.

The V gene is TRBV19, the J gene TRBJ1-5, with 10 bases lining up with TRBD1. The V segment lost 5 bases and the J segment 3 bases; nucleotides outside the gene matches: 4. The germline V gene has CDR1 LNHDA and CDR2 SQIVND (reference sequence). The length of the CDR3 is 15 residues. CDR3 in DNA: TGTGCCAGTAGTCAGGACAGGGGGATCAATCAGCCCCAGCATTTT. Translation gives CASSQDRGINQPQHF.